This TCR beta chain was identified during a study of blood T cell repertoires in COVID-19. Study context: Acute and convalescent COVID-19 samples came from the United States, Italy and Spain.

The length of the CDR3 is 14 residues. V was clipped by 0 bases and J by 0 bases; unmatched bases: 0. The germline CDR1 and CDR2 sequences are SGHRS and YFSETQ. In the authors' methods: Nucleated cell counts were estimated from reference gene primer amplification. Produced via immunoSEQ multiplex PCR; TCRdb's table is partial and in-frame only. V, J and clone size are those of that table, while D and trimming were read from the DNA. The sample has about 100,000 clones, around four fifths seen once; the top ten hold about an eighth. This chain joins TRBV5-1 and TRBJ2-7; TRBD2 matches 7 bases. Sample: peripheral blood. The receptor comes from a man over 45 with active or convalescent COVID-19. The CDR3, as DNA: TGCGCCAGCAGCTTGGGGACTAGCTCCTACGAGCAGTACTTC. Translating it yields CASSLGTSSYEQYF.